The T cell receptor (beta chain) described here comes from a study of shared clonotypes between healthy human individuals. Germline trimming cut 6 bases from V and 10 bases from J; bases unmatched to any gene: 10. CDR1 and CDR2 (germline): ENHRY, SYGVKD. This CDR3 is built from 14 residues. Deep level was the assay's run setting. Some clones are missing from TCRdb's copy, which holds only in-frame ones; the method was immunoSEQ multiplex PCR. The table records approximately 1,500,000 clones, roughly 96% of them present only once. The receptor comes from a man aged 30 to 45 in good health. This sequence joins TRBV10-3 and TRBJ2-1, with 9 bases aligning to TRBD2. The sequenced sample consisted of naive CD4+ T cells sorted from blood. The subset is: CD45RA+ positively selected. CDR3 amino acids: CAIRDSGSFGEQFF. The CDR3 bases are TGTGCCATCAGGGATAGCGGGAGTTTCGGGGAGCAGTTCTTC.